Below, one T cell receptor beta chain is given with its context. Method: immunoSEQ multiplex PCR; TCRdb's copy keeps in-frame clones and lacks some. In the table there are about 92,000 clones, 85% to 95% of which are singletons. This record comes from a study of T cell changes during pregnancy in multiple sclerosis. Germline V lookup: CDR1 MDHEN, CDR2 SYDVKM. The length of the CDR3 is 14 residues. Trimming removed 1 base from V and 6 bases from J, with 10 bases in between. Specimen: peripheral blood, collected in the third trimester of pregnancy. This sequence originates from a female donor with multiple sclerosis, enrolled in a pregnancy study. The chain employs TRBV28 and TRBJ1-5, with a possible D match to TRBD1 (5 bases). CDR3 region: CASSLSGYSQPQHF. For the CDR3, the DNA is TGTGCCAGCAGTTTATCAGGGTATTCTCAGCCCCAGCATTTT.